This T cell receptor (beta chain) was documented in a study of blood T cells in healthy people across ages. General observations from the study: TCR beta diversity correlated strongly with naive T cell percentage. Donors of long life had a larger count of naive CD4+ cells and greater diversity than aged donors.

As regards this clonotype: Its matching antigen is unknown. A junction end diverges from the germline sequence, so it may reflect a read error.

Each donor was a healthy Caucasian individual from Russia, aged roughly 6 to 90. The use of a sample-barcoded 5' primer and a J-beta primer mix characterized a second PCR of roughly 6 to 11 cycles. TCRdb re-called the 5' RACE reads through MiXCR, storing one row per CDR3 protein. This sample has around 800,000 distinct CDR3 sequences; less than 60% occur once, and the top ten carry around 18%. Germline CDR1 and CDR2: MNHEY and SMNVEV (reference sequence). The CDR3 length is 16 residues. J is TRBJ2-1 and V is TRBV27; TRBD2 matches 10 bases. Source material: blood. The sequence derives from a man older than 75 in good health. CDR3 amino acids: CASSTSSGSVYNERFF. The CDR3 DNA is TGTGCCAGCAGTACCTCTAGCGGGAGCGTATACAATGAGCGGTTCTTC.